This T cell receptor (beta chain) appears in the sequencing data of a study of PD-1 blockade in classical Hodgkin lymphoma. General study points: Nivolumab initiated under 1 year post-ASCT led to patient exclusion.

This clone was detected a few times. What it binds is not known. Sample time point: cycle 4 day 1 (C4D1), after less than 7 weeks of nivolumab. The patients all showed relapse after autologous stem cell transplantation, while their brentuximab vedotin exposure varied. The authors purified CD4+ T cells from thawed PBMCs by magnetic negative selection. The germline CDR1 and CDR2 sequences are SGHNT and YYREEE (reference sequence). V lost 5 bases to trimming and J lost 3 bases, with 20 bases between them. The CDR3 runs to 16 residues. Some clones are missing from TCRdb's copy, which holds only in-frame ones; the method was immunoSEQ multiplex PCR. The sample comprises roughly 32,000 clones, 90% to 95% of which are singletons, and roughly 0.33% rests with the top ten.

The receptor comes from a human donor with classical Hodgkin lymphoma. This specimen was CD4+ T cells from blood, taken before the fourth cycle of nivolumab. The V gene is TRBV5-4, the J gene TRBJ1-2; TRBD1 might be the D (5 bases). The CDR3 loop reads CASRLKGGVPDYGYTF. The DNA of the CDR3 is TGTGCCAGCAGGCTAAAGGGAGGGGTCCCCGACTATGGCTACACCTTC.